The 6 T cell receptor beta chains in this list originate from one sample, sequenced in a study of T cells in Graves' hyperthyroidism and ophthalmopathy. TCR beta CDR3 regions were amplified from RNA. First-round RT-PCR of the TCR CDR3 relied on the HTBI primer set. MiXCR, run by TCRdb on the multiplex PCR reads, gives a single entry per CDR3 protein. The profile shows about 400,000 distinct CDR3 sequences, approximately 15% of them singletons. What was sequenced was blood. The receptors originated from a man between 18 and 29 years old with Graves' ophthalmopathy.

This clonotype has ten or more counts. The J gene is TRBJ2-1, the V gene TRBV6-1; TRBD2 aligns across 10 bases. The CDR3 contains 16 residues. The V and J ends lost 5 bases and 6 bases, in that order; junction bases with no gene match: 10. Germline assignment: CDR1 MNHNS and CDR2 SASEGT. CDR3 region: CASSLPSSGGANEQFF. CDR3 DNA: TGTGCCAGCAGTCTCCCGTCGAGCGGGGGGGCCAATGAGCAGTTCTTC.

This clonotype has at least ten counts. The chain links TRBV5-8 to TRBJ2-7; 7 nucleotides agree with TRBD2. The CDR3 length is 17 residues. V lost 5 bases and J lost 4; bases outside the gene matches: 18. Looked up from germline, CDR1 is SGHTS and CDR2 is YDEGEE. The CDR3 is CASRTVAGKREGYEQYF. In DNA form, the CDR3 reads TGTGCCAGCAGAACTGTGGCGGGCAAGCGGGAAGGTTACGAGCAGTACTTC.

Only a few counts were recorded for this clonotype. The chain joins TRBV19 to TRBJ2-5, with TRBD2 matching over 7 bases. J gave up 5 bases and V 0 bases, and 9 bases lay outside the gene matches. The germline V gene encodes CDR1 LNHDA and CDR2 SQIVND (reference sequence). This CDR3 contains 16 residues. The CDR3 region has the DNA TGTGCCAGTAGTATAGATGGCGGGAGCCTAACGGAGACCCAGTACTTC. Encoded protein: CASSIDGGSLTETQYF.

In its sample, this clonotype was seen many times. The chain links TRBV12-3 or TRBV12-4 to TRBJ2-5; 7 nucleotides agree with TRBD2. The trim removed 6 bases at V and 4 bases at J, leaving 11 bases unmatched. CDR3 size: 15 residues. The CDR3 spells CASSLPQRGGETQYF. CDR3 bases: TGTGCCAGCAGCCTACCCCAGCGGGGCGGAGAGACCCAGTACTTC.

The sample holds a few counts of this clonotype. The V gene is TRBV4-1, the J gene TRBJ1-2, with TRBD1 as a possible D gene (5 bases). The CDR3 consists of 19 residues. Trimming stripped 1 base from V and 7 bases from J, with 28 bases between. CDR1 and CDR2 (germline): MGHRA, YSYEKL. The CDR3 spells CASSQGMYTILDSIPGYTF. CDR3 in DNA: TGCGCCAGCAGCCAAGGAATGTATACGATTTTAGACAGCATTCCTGGCTACACCTTC.

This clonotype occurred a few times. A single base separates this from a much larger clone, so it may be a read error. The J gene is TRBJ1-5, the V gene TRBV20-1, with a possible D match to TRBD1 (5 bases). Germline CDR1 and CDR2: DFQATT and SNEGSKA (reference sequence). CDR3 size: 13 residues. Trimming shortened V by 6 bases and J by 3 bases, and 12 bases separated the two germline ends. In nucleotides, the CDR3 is TGCAGTGCATGGGGGGAGTACAATCAGCCCCAGCATTTT. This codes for CSAWGEYNQPQHF.